The source of this T cell receptor beta chain is a study of blood T cell repertoires in COVID-19. Trimming took 6 bases from V and 3 from J, leaving 11 bases between them. Germline-derived CDR1 and CDR2 are KGHSH and LQKENI. This CDR3 comprises 13 residues. In the authors' methods: Reference gene primer amplification gave nucleated cell count estimates. Some clones are missing from TCRdb's copy, which holds only in-frame ones; the method was immunoSEQ multiplex PCR. V, J and clone size reflect that table, while D and trimming were determined from the DNA. The sample includes 100,000 to 150,000 clones, 80% to 90% of them seen just once. Categorization into cohorts depended on clinical history that participants reported.

V usage is TRBV18 and J usage is TRBJ1-1; D might be TRBD1 (5 bases). The specimen was PBMCs or T cells enriched from blood (not recorded which). This clonotype was sampled from a man aged 40-55 years with acute COVID-19. The CDR3 spells CASSAGEDTEAFF. Here the CDR3 DNA reads TGTGCCAGCTCTGCGGGGGAGGACACTGAAGCTTTCTTT.